This T cell receptor (beta chain) emerged from a study of glioma-infiltrating T cells after dendritic cell vaccination. Germline lookup yields CDR1 MNHEY and CDR2 SVGAGI. V gave up 5 bases and J gave up 0 bases, with 13 bases separating them. The CDR3 consists of 15 residues. Notes on this clone: Its antigen is still unknown.

Points from the study as a whole: No direct clonality-survival link was found; a diverse polyclonal response may matter. Few patients contributed both blood and tumor specimens.

Regarding time point: after dendritic cell vaccination, including at tumor progression/relapse. Selection required adequate fresh-frozen tumor tissue plus more than two years' survival data. The method was immunoSEQ multiplex PCR; TCRdb's version includes in-frame clones alone and lacks a portion of them. Of roughly 56,000 clones detected, about 85% appear once; the ten largest clones hold about 9%. The chain couples TRBV6-5 to TRBJ1-1; a weak D match, TRBD1 (5 bases). The source material was blood, sampled after dendritic cell vaccination. The clonotype originates from a human donor with glioblastoma. CDR3 protein: CASSGGDGVNTEAFF. In nucleotides, the CDR3 is TGTGCCAGCAGTGGAGGGGACGGAGTGAACACTGAAGCTTTCTTT.